These 11 T cell receptor beta chains were sequenced from one sample in a study of CD8 T cells in ankylosing spondylitis. TCRdb processed the 5' RACE reads anew with MiXCR; each CDR3 protein has one entry. The sample yields roughly 120,000 distinct CDR3 sequences, around 7% seen once. Source material: blood, either unsorted or a sorted T cell fraction (not recorded which). The receptors come from a male donor with ankylosing spondylitis or in good health (not recorded which).

This clonotype was detected many times. This chain links TRBV6-2 or TRBV6-3 with TRBJ2-1; possible D gene TRBD1, 6 bases. The CDR3 contains 18 residues. CDR1 MNHEY and CDR2 SVGEGT come from the germline V gene. Trimming pared 2 bases from V and 0 bases from J, leaving 17 bases between. The DNA for the CDR3 is TGTGCCAGCAGTTACGTTCTAGGGGGTGACCGCTCCTACAATGAGCAGTTCTTC. Translated, it gives CASSYVLGGDRSYNEQFF.

This clonotype was found many times. The CDR3 spells CASSLDDRETGELFF. Written as DNA, the CDR3 is TGTGCCAGCAGCCTTGACGACAGGGAGACCGGGGAGCTGTTTTTT. The V gene is TRBV5-5, the J gene TRBJ2-2; 7 nucleotides line up with TRBD1. This CDR3 has 15 amino acids. Per germline, CDR1 SGHKS and CDR2 YYEKEE (reference sequence). The V segment lost 4 bases and the J segment 5 bases; nucleotides outside the gene matches: 8.

At least ten counts were recorded for this clonotype. The chain links TRBV7-6 to TRBJ2-5, with no clear D. The V and J ends lost 4 bases and 6 bases respectively, with 18 bases between them. The CDR3 covers 15 residues. The germline V gene encodes CDR1 SGHVS and CDR2 FNYEAQ. As DNA, the CDR3 is TGTGCCAGCAGCTCAGACTGGAAACCGAGGAAGACCCAGTACTTC. Translation gives CASSSDWKPRKTQYF.

The chain joins TRBV5-1 to TRBJ2-6; no firm D call. Germline values: CDR1 SGHRS, CDR2 YFSETQ. CDR3 length: 17 residues. Trimming removed 7 bases from V and 0 bases from J, with 17 bases in between. For the CDR3, the DNA is TGCGCCAGCGGTTACATGCCCCTGAGCTCTGGGGCCAACGTCCTGACTTTC. Translated: CASGYMPLSSGANVLTF.

This clonotype was recorded many times. CDR3: CASSPRTGDPNTF. Written as DNA, the CDR3 is TGTGCCAGCAGTCCCCGCACCGGGGATCCAAACACCTTC. The chain is built from TRBV12-3 or TRBV12-4 and TRBJ1-2; D remains unclear. V was cut by 5 bases and J by 12 bases, with 19 bases left in between. The CDR3 length is 13 residues.

The CDR3 region is CASSLPRGTEAFF. CDR3 in DNA: TGTGCCAGCAGCCTTCCCCGCGGCACTGAAGCTTTCTTT. The chain joins TRBV12-3 or TRBV12-4 to TRBJ1-1; D gene ambiguous. The V and J ends lost 6 bases and 4 bases respectively, with 12 bases between them. This CDR3 region has 13 residues.

At least ten counts were recorded for this clonotype. V is TRBV20-1 and J is TRBJ1-1; perhaps TRBD1 as D (5 bases). Germline values: CDR1 DFQATT, CDR2 SNEGSKA (reference sequence). Trimming shortened V by 5 bases and J by 1 base, and 11 bases separated the two germline ends. This CDR3 is built from 13 residues. CDR3 sequence: CSARRDENTEAFF. Here the CDR3 DNA reads TGCAGTGCTCGTCGGGACGAGAACACTGAAGCTTTCTTT.

Ten or more counts support this clonotype. The chain links TRBV7-2 to TRBJ1-2; the D gene is possibly TRBD1 (5 bases). V was pared by 3 bases and J by 4 bases, with 12 bases between. This CDR3 is built from 14 residues. In germline, CDR1 is SGHTA, CDR2 FQGNSA. The CDR3 region has the DNA TGTGCCAGCAGCTTTTCAGGGCTAGGCTATGGCTACACCTTC. Protein sequence: CASSFSGLGYGYTF. The variable domain in full, completed from reference TRBV7-2 and TRBJ1-2, reads GAGVSQSPSNKVTEKGKDVELRCDPISGHTALYWYRQSLGQGLEFLIYFQGNSAPDKSGLPSDRFSAERTGGSVSTLTIQRTQQEDSAVYLCASSFSGLGYGYTFGSGTRLTVV.

This clonotype appeared many times. The gene calls are TRBV29-1 and TRBJ2-5; 8 nucleotides line up with TRBD1. Germline CDR1 and CDR2: SQVTM and ANQGSEA. The length of the CDR3 is 14 residues. With V trimmed by 7 bases and J by 2 bases, 9 bases remained unmatched. This chain's CDR3 is CSADTGQAQETQYF. The CDR3 DNA reads as TGCAGCGCGGATACGGGACAGGCACAAGAGACCCAGTACTTC.

In this sample, this clonotype turned up many times. The V gene is TRBV9, the J gene TRBJ2-7; 7 bases agree with TRBD2. Per the germline V gene, CDR1 is SGDLS and CDR2 is YYNGEE. After removal of 4 bases from V and 6 bases from J, the junction contained 13 bases not matched to a gene. CDR3 length: 15 residues. For the CDR3, the DNA is TGTGCCAGCAGCCCATACTTCCTTCCGGGGGGCGAGCAGTACTTC. The encoded protein is CASSPYFLPGGEQYF.

In its sample, this clonotype was seen many times. The V and J genes are TRBV12-3 or TRBV12-4 and TRBJ2-3; D gene ambiguous. The CDR3 has 11 amino acids. With 6 bases removed from V and 6 bases from J, the gap between germline ends came to 7 bases. The CDR3, as DNA: TGTGCCAGCAGCCCGACGGATACGCAGTATTTT. This encodes CASSPTDTQYF.